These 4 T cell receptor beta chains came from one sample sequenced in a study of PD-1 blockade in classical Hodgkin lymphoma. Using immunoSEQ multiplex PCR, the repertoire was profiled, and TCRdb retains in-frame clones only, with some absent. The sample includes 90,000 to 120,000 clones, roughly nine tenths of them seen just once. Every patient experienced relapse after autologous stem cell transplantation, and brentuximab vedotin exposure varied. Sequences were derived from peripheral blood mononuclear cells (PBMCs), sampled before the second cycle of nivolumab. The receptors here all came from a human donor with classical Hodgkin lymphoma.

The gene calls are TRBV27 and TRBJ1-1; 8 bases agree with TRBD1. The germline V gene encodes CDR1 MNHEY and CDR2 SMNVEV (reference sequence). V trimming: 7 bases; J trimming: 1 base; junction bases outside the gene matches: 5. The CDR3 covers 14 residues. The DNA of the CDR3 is TGTGCCAGCACCCCAGGGGGCAGGAACACTGAAGCTTTCTTT. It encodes CASTPGGRNTEAFF.

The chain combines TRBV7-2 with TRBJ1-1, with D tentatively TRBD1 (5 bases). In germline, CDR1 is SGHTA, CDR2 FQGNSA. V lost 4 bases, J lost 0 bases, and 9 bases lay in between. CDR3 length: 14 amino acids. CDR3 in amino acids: CASSWGDLNTEAFF. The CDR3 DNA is TGTGCCAGCAGCTGGGGGGACCTGAACACTGAAGCTTTCTTT.

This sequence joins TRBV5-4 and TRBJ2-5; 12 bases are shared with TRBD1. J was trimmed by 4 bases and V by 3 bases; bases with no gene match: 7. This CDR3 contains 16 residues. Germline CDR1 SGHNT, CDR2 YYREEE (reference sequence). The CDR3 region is CASSWGDRGRGETQYF. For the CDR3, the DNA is TGTGCCAGCAGCTGGGGGGACAGGGGGCGAGGAGAGACCCAGTACTTC. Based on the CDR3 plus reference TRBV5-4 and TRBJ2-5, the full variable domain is ETGVTQSPTHLIKTRGQQVTLRCSSQSGHNTVSWYQQALGQGPQFIFQYYREEENGRGNFPPRFSGLQFPNYSSELNVNALELDDSALYLCASSWGDRGRGETQYFGPGTRLLVL.

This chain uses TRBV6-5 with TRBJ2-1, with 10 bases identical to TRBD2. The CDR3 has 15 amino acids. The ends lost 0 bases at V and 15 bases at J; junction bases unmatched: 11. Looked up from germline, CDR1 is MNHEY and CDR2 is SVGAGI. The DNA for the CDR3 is TGTGCCAGCAGTTACTCAGACCTCCCTAGCGGGAGTAGGTTCTTC. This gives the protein CASSYSDLPSGSRFF.